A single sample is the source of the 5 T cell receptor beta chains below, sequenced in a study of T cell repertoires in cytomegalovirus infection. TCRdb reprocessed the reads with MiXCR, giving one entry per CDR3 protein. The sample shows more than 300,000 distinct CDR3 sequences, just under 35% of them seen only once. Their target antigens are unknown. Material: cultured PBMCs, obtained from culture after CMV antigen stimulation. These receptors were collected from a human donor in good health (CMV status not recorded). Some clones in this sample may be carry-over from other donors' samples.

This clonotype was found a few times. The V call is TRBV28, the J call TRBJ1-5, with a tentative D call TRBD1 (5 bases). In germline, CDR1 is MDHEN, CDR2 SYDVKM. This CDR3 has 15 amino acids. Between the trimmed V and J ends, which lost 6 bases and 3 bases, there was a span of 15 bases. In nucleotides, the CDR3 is TGTGCCAGCAGCCCCATGGGGACGATCAATCAGCCCCAGCATTTT. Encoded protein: CASSPMGTINQPQHF. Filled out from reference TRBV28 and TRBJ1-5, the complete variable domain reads DVKVTQSSRYLVKRTGEKVFLECVQDMDHENMFWYRQDPGLGLRLIYFSYDVKMKEKGDIPEGYSVSREKKERFSLILESASTNQTSMYLCASSPMGTINQPQHFGDGTRLSIL.

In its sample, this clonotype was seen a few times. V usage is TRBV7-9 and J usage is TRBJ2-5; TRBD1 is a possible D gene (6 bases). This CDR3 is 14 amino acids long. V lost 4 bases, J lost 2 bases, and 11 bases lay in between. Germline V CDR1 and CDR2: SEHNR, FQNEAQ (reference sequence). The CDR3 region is CASSSRTVQETQYF. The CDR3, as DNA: TGTGCCAGCAGCTCCAGGACAGTACAAGAGACCCAGTACTTC.

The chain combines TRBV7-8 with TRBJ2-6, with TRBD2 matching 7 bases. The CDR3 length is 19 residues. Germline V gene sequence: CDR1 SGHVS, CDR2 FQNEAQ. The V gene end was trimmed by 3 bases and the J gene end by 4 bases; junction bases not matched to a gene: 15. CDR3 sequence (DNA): TGTGCCAGCAGCTTGGGACTAACCGGGACTCTAGCAGGGGCCAACGTCCTGACTTTC. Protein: CASSLGLTGTLAGANVLTF.

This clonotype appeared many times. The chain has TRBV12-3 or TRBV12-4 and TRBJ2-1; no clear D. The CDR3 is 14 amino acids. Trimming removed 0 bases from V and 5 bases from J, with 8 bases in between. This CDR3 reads CASSLAGRNNEQFF. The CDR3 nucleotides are TGTGCCAGCAGTTTAGCGGGTCGGAACAATGAGCAGTTCTTC.

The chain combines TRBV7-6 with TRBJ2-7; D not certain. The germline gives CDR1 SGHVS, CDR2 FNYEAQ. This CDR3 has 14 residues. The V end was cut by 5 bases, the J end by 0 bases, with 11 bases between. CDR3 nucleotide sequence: TGTGCCAGCAGCGCCGAGGCAGTCTCCTACGAGCAGTACTTC. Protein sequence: CASSAEAVSYEQYF.